Each of the 6 T cell receptor beta chains below was sequenced from the same sample in a study of CD8 T cells in ankylosing spondylitis. Which antigens these TCRs recognize remains unknown. TCRdb reprocessed the 5' RACE reads with MiXCR, giving one entry per CDR3 protein. The sample holds 100,000 to 150,000 distinct CDR3 sequences; 17% are singletons and the top ten take 30% to 35%. General observations from the study: In ankylosing spondylitis blood, a motif of eight highly homologous TCR beta variants appeared characteristic.

Sequences were obtained from blood, either unsorted or a sorted T cell fraction (not recorded which). Source of these receptors: a male donor with ankylosing spondylitis.

This clonotype was seen at least ten times. The chain uses TRBV3-1 and TRBJ2-1, with D maybe TRBD1 (6 bases). From germline, CDR1 is LGHDT and CDR2 YNNKEL (reference sequence). The CDR3 sequence is 16 residues long. V shed 0 bases and J shed 3 bases, with 12 bases lying between them. The CDR3 sequence: CASSQDLRDIYNEQFF. The DNA of the CDR3 is TGTGCCAGCAGCCAAGATCTGAGGGACATCTACAATGAGCAGTTCTTC.

The chain couples TRBV6-2 or TRBV6-3 to TRBJ1-2; tentatively, D is TRBD1 (6 bases). CDR1 and CDR2 (germline): MNHEY, SVGEGT. V was pared by 2 bases and J by 5 bases, with 15 bases between. The length of the CDR3 is 15 residues. The CDR3: CASSYPADSSYGYTF. CDR3 DNA: TGTGCCAGCAGTTACCCCGCGGACAGTTCTTATGGCTACACCTTC.

V is TRBV27 and J is TRBJ1-2, with a possible D match to TRBD1 (6 bases). CDR1 is MNHEY and CDR2 is SMNVEV in the germline V gene (reference sequence). This CDR3 has 17 residues. Between the trimmed V and J ends, which lost 2 bases and 4 bases, there was a span of 20 bases. As DNA, the CDR3 is TGTGCCAGCAGTTTAGGCTCAGGGGAGCTAAGACCCTATGGCTACACCTTC. Amino acid sequence: CASSLGSGELRPYGYTF.

This clonotype was found many times. The chain recombines TRBV7-9 with TRBJ2-7; D remains ambiguous. The CDR3 is 11 amino acids. V shed 4 bases and J shed 7 bases, with 8 bases lying between them. Germline loops: CDR1 SEHNR, CDR2 FQNEAQ (reference sequence). The DNA of the CDR3 is TGTGCCAGCAGCTCGAATCAGGAGCAGTACTTC. Translation: CASSSNQEQYF.

This clonotype came up a few times. The CDR3 region is CSARTQSNEKLFF. The CDR3 bases are TGCAGTGCTAGGACACAGTCAAATGAAAAACTGTTTTTT. The chain joins TRBV20-1 to TRBJ1-4, with D unclear. The germline CDR1 and CDR2 sequences are DFQATT and SNEGSKA (reference sequence). This CDR3 is built from 13 residues. V was shortened by 3 bases and J by 5 bases, with 10 bases between the two germline ends.

V gene TRBV6-1 combines with J gene TRBJ1-2; no clear D gene. Germline V gives CDR1 MNHNS, CDR2 SASEGT. The V end lost 5 bases, the J end lost 4 bases, and 11 bases lay between the germline ends. There are 13 residues in the CDR3. As DNA, the CDR3 is TGTGCCAGCAGTAGACCTGACCCCTATGGCTACACCTTC. Translation: CASSRPDPYGYTF.